A selection of T cell receptor beta chains follows, all from one sample in a study of identical twins. Via MiXCR, TCRdb re-called the 5' RACE reads, giving one row per CDR3 protein. The sample includes hundreds of thousands of distinct CDR3 sequences, over 20% seen only once; the top ten take about 4.3%. Separately, the same data were catalogued under a study of T cells expressing NK-cell markers.

Sequencing was carried out using PBMCs. These TCRs come from a woman aged 18-35 years in good health. The conserved cysteine and the conserved F or W are not part of the CDR3 here. The D gene is left open where the match is weak. Clone size is not always given. Where it is, it says once, few, many or a class for expanded clones.

>few|TRBD1|TRBV18
ASSPLQGEGEQY
>few|NA|TRBV10-2
ASIGWGYSGANVLT
>NA|NA|TRBV15
ATSRDGTHTEAF
>few|NA|TRBV5-1
ASSFRQYQETQY
>NA|TRBD2|TRBV20-1
SASGRVSYNEQF
>many|NA|TRBV5-1
ASSFGRSSYNEQF
>NA|TRBD2|TRBV12-3/TRBV12-4
ASSLPFSWDPRRTSGISEQF
>few|NA|TRBV13
ASSLRVGNYGYT
>many|NA|TRBV18
ASSPGVRETQY
>NA|TRBD1|TRBV5-1
ASSLGDREQF
>many|TRBD2|TRBV29-1
SVEASGKEASTDTQY
>NA|NA|TRBV6-1
ASRTEVVVNEQF
>few|NA|TRBV20-1
SARRQDLEAF
>few|TRBD2|TRBV7-2
ASSIGLAGGPNNEQF
>once|TRBD2|TRBV20-1
SARAGGVDIQY
>few|TRBD2|TRBV7-2
ASGLAAPYNEQF
>few|NA|TRBV10-3
AISEGGWWEQF
>many|NA|TRBV7-6
ASRSILAGELF
>NA|NA|TRBV19
ASSIVLGSSYEQY
>NA|NA|TRBV20-1
SAPSLDGTDTQY